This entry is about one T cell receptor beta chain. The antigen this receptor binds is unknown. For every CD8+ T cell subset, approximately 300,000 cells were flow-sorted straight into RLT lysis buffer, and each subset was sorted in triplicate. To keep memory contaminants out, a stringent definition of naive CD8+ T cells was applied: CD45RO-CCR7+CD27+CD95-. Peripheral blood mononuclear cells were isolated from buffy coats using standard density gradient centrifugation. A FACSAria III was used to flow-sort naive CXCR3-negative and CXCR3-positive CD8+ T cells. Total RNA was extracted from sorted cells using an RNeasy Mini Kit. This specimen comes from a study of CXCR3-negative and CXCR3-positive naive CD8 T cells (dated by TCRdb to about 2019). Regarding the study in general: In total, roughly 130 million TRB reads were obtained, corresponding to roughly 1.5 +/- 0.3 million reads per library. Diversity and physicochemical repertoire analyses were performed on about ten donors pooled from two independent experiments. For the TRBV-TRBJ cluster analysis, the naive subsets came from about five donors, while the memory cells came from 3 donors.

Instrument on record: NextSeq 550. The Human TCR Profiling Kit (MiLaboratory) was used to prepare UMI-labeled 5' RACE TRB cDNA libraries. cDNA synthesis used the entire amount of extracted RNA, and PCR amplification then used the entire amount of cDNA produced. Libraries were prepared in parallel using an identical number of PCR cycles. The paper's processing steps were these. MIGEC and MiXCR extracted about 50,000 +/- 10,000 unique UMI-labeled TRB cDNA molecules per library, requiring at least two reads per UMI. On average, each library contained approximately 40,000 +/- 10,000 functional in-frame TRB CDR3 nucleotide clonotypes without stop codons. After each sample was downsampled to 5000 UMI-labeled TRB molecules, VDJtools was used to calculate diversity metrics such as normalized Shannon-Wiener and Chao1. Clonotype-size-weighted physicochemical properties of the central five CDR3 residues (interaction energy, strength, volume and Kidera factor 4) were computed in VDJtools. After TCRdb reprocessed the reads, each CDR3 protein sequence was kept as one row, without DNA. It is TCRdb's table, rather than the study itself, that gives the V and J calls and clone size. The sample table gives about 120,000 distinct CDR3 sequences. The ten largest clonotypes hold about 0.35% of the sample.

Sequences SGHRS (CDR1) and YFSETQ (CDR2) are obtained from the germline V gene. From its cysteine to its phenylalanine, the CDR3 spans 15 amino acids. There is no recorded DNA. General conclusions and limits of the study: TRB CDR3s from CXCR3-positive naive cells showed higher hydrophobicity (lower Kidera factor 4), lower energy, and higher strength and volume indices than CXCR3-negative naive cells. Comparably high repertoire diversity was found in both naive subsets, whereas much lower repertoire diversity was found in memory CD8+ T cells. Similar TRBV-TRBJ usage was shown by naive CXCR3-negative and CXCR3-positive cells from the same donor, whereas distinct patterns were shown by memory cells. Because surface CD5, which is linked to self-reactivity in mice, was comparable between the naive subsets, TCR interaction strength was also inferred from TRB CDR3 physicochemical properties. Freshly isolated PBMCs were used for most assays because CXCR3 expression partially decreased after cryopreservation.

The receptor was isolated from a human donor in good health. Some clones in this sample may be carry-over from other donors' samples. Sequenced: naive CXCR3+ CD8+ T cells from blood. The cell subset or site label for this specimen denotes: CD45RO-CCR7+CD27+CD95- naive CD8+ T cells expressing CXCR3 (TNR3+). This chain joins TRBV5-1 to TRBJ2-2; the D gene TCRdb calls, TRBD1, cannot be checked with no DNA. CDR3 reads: CASSLAQGGTGELFF.